The 20 T cell receptor beta chains below come from one sample, sequenced in a study of T-cell memory formation after mild COVID-19. Each CDR3 protein gets one entry after TCRdb re-called the 5' RACE reads with MiXCR. The sample carries 540,000 or so distinct CDR3 sequences, 20% recorded once. The sample taken for sequencing was PBMCs or a T cell subset sorted from them (not recorded which). Receptors originate from an adult woman who had mild COVID-19 (a few samples of this study predate the infection). Cell type and time point are not known.

The chain joins TRBV7-2 to TRBJ2-5; TRBD2 matches at 11 bases. CDR3 length equals 16 residues. CDR1 is SGHTA and CDR2 is FQGNSA in the germline V gene. Trimming at V came to 0 bases and at J to 4 bases, leaving 4 bases not matched to a gene. The CDR3 is CASSLASSGRLETQYF. The CDR3 region has the DNA TGTGCCAGCAGCTTAGCCTCTAGCGGGAGGTTAGAGACCCAGTACTTC.

Many counts were recorded for this clonotype. The gene calls are TRBV12-3 or TRBV12-4 and TRBJ2-7; 10 nucleotides align to TRBD2. J lost 3 bases, V lost 2 bases, and 1 base had no gene match. This CDR3 spans 14 amino acids. The DNA for the CDR3 is TGTGCCAGCAGTTTACAGCGGGAGGGCTACGAGCAGTACTTC. Encoded protein: CASSLQREGYEQYF.

The genes are TRBV18 and TRBJ2-7; 12 positions agree with TRBD1. The CDR3 length is 15 residues. Germline CDR1 is KGHSH and CDR2 is LQKENI. V lost 2 bases, J lost 7 bases, and 6 bases stayed unmatched. CDR3 in amino acids: CASSPTGQGAKEQYF. Written as DNA, the CDR3 is TGTGCCAGCTCACCAACGGGACAGGGGGCGAAAGAGCAGTACTTC.

V usage is TRBV6-5 and J usage is TRBJ2-5; 8 positions agree with TRBD2. The germline CDR1 and CDR2 sequences are MNHEY and SVGAGI. CDR3 length: 14 amino acids. J gave up 4 bases and V 2 bases, and 3 bases lay outside the gene matches. CDR3 sequence (DNA): TGTGCCAGCAGTTACGAGCGGGGGCCAGAGACCCAGTACTTC. Its protein product is CASSYERGPETQYF.

This clonotype occurred a few times. This sequence joins TRBV5-6 and TRBJ2-7; 10 nucleotides agree with TRBD1. Germline V lookup: CDR1 SGHDT, CDR2 YYEEEE. The CDR3 spans 16 residues. V gave up 3 bases and J gave up 5 bases; unmatched junction bases: 11. The CDR3 is CASSWGPGTGVNEQYF. The DNA for the CDR3 is TGTGCCAGCAGCTGGGGTCCCGGGACAGGGGTCAACGAGCAGTACTTC.

This clonotype was counted only a few times. V is TRBV5-1 and J is TRBJ1-6, with D unresolved. Trimming took off 0 bases at V and 9 bases at J, with 10 bases between the two ends. This CDR3 is built from 14 residues. CDR1 and CDR2 from the germline V gene are SGHRS and YFSETQ. The CDR3 coding sequence is TGCGCCAGCAGCTTGGGAAGGGTATCTTCACCCCTCCACTTT. It codes for CASSLGRVSSPLHF.

The chain links TRBV20-1 to TRBJ2-3; TRBD2 matches at 12 bases. The germline V gene encodes CDR1 DFQATT and CDR2 SNEGSKA (reference sequence). The CDR3 loop spans 14 amino acids. Trimming took 6 bases from V and 7 from J; bases not matched to a gene: 8. CDR3 in amino acids: CSAVLAGGLNTQYF. The CDR3 DNA sequence: TGCAGTGCAGTCCTAGCGGGGGGGCTCAATACGCAGTATTTT.

In this sample, this clonotype turned up a few times. V and J are TRBV20-1 and TRBJ2-1; weak D call: TRBD2 (6 bases). Trimming left V 1 base short and J 4 bases short, with 14 bases between. The CDR3 has 15 amino acids. In germline, CDR1 is DFQATT, CDR2 SNEGSKA (reference sequence). CDR3 sequence (DNA): TGCAGTGCTAGAGGAGTCGGGAGTGGGTACAATGAGCAGTTCTTC. This encodes CSARGVGSGYNEQFF.

The chain is built from TRBV5-4 and TRBJ2-4, with 9 positions matching TRBD2. The germline CDR1 and CDR2 sequences are SGHNT and YYREEE (reference sequence). After removal of 6 bases from V and 7 bases from J, the junction contained 8 bases not matched to a gene. CDR3 length equals 14 residues. The CDR3 DNA sequence: TGTGCCAGCACCCCAGCGGGGGGATCGAACATTCAGTACTTC. Encoded protein: CASTPAGGSNIQYF. Full variable domain (rest looked up from reference TRBV5-4 and TRBJ2-4): ETGVTQSPTHLIKTRGQQVTLRCSSQSGHNTVSWYQQALGQGPQFIFQYYREEENGRGNFPPRFSGLQFPNYSSELNVNALELDDSALYLCASTPAGGSNIQYFGAGTRLSVL.

The chain employs TRBV5-8 and TRBJ1-1; D unresolved. With 2 bases removed from V and 1 base from J, the gap between germline ends came to 9 bases. Germline CDR1 SGHTS, CDR2 YDEGEE. CDR3 size: 14 residues. The CDR3 sequence: CASSFLAGNTEAFF. The CDR3 coding sequence is TGTGCCAGCAGCTTCCTGGCGGGGAACACTGAAGCTTTCTTT.

This clonotype has more than one count but fewer than ten. The chain employs TRBV20-1 and TRBJ2-7, with TRBD2 matching over 14 bases. Germline V gene data show CDR1 as DFQATT and CDR2 as SNEGSKA (reference sequence). This CDR3 is 17 amino acids long. V shed 0 bases and J 7 bases; nucleotides not matched to a gene: 11. The CDR3 nucleotides read TGCAGTGCTAGAGATTGGACTAGCGGGAGGTCCTCTAGGGAGCAGTACTTC. Its translation: CSARDWTSGRSSREQYF.

This chain connects TRBV11-2 to TRBJ2-1, with a tentative D call TRBD1 (5 bases). V lost 5 bases to trimming and J lost 4 bases, with 15 bases between them. The CDR3 length is 15 residues. Germline loops: CDR1 SGHAT, CDR2 FQNNGV. CDR3 in amino acids: CASSQGRVGYNEQFF. CDR3 DNA: TGTGCCAGCAGCCAGGGCCGTGTGGGGTACAATGAGCAGTTCTTC.

The CDR3 loop is CSVVYSNYFGNEQFF. The CDR3 region has the DNA TGCAGCGTTGTCTATAGTAACTACTTCGGGAATGAGCAGTTCTTC. This chain joins TRBV29-1 and TRBJ2-1; D gene unclear. This CDR3 is built from 15 residues. Per germline, CDR1 SQVTM and CDR2 ANQGSEA. V shed 4 bases and J shed 7 bases, with 20 bases lying between them.

This clonotype appeared a few times. This chain uses TRBV20-1 with TRBJ2-1, with 7 nucleotides matching TRBD2. CDR1 is DFQATT and CDR2 is SNEGSKA in the germline V gene (reference sequence). The CDR3 length is 16 residues. V was pared by 0 bases and J by 9 bases, with 14 bases of the junction left unmatched. Here the CDR3 reads CSARDTLTSPGFEQFF. CDR3 nucleotides: TGCAGTGCTAGAGATACTCTGACTAGCCCCGGATTTGAGCAGTTCTTC.

This chain joins TRBV29-1 and TRBJ2-3, with D possibly called TRBD1 or TRBD2 (6 bases each). V lost 4 bases to trimming and J lost 2 bases, with 10 bases between them. The CDR3 loop spans 13 amino acids. Germline loops: CDR1 SQVTM, CDR2 ANQGSEA. DNA for the CDR3: TGCAGCGTTGCGGGGGACAACACAGATACGCAGTATTTT. This sequence encodes CSVAGDNTDTQYF.

This clonotype was seen a handful of times. The chain couples TRBV4-2 to TRBJ2-4; D is possibly TRBD2 (5 bases). The CDR3 runs to 14 residues. CDR1 and CDR2 from the germline V gene are LGHNA and YNFKEQ. V lost 1 base, J lost 3 bases, and 7 bases lay in between. The CDR3 DNA reads as TGTGCCAGCAGCCAAGCCCGGGGCAAAAACATTCAGTACTTC. Translated: CASSQARGKNIQYF.

This clonotype showed up just a few times. The gene calls are TRBV12-3 or TRBV12-4 and TRBJ2-1, with no clear D. Trimming removed 6 bases from V and 12 bases from J, with 15 bases in between. This CDR3 has 12 residues. The CDR3 loop is CASRETSVVQFF. The CDR3 DNA follows: TGTGCCAGCAGAGAAACCTCCGTTGTGCAGTTCTTC.

A few counts support this clonotype. The V gene is TRBV7-9, the J gene TRBJ2-2, with 10 bases aligning to TRBD2. The trim removed 4 bases at V and 4 bases at J, leaving 6 bases unmatched. CDR1 is SEHNR, CDR2 FQNEAQ, per germline (reference sequence). The CDR3 has 16 amino acids. The CDR3: CASSSTGTSVTGELFF. For the CDR3, the DNA is TGTGCCAGCAGCTCGACCGGGACTAGCGTCACCGGGGAGCTGTTTTTT.

This clonotype showed up just a few times. The J gene is TRBJ2-2, the V gene TRBV19, with 8 bases that match TRBD1. Per germline, CDR1 LNHDA and CDR2 SQIVND (reference sequence). The V gene end was trimmed by 4 bases and the J gene end by 2 bases; junction bases not matched to a gene: 12. The CDR3 runs 18 residues. CDR3 loop: CASSKDRGLSPNTGELFF. CDR3 coding DNA: TGTGCCAGTAGTAAAGACAGGGGCTTATCCCCAAACACCGGGGAGCTGTTTTTT.

This chain joins TRBV5-4 and TRBJ1-1; possible D gene TRBD1, 5 bases. CDR3 length equals 13 residues. The germline gives CDR1 SGHNT, CDR2 YYREEE (reference sequence). V shed 7 bases and J shed 4 bases, with 14 bases lying between them. The CDR3 reads CASWLPGVTEAFF. The CDR3 nucleotides are TGTGCCAGCTGGCTCCCGGGGGTCACTGAAGCTTTCTTT.